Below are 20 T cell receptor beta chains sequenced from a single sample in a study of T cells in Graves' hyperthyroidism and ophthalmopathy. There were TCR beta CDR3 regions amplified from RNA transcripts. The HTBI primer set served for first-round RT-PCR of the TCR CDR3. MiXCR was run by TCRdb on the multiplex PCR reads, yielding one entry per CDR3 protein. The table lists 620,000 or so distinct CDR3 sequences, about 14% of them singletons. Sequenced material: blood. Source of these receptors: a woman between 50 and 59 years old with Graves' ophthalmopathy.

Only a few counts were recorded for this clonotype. CDR3 amino acids: CASSEYEDRGGTEAFF. In DNA form, the CDR3 reads TGTGCCAGCAGTGAATATGAGGACAGGGGTGGGACTGAAGCTTTCTTT. The chain combines TRBV25-1 with TRBJ1-1; 9 bases match TRBD1. CDR1 MGHDK and CDR2 SYGVNS come from the germline V gene. There are 16 residues in the CDR3. V lost 0 bases to trimming and J lost 5 bases; unmatched junction nucleotides: 7. Complete variable domain (other parts from reference TRBV25-1 and TRBJ1-1): EADIYQTPRYLVIGTGKKITLECSQTMGHDKMYWYQQDPGMELHLIHYSYGVNSTEKGDLSSESTVSRIRTEHFPLTLESARPSHTSQYLCASSEYEDRGGTEAFFGQGTRLTVV.

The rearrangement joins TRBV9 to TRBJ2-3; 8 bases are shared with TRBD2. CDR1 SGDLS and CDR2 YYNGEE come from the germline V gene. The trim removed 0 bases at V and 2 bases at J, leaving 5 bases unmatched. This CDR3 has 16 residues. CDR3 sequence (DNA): TGTGCCAGCAGCGTAGCTAGGGGACTAGTCACAGATACGCAGTATTTT. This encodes CASSVARGLVTDTQYF.

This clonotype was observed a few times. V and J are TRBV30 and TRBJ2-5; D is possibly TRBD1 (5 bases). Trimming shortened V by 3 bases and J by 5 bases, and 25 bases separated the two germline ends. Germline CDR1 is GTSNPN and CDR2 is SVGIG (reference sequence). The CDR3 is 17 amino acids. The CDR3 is CAWRLGLARGILETQYF. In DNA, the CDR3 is TGTGCCTGGAGATTGGGGCTGGCTAGGGGTATTTTGGAGACCCAGTACTTC.

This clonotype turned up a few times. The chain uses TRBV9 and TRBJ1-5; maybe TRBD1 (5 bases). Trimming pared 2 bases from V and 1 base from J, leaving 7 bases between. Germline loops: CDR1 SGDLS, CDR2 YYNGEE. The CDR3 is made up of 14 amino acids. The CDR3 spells CASSVGLSNQPQHF. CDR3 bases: TGTGCCAGCAGCGTGGGACTGAGCAATCAGCCCCAGCATTTT.

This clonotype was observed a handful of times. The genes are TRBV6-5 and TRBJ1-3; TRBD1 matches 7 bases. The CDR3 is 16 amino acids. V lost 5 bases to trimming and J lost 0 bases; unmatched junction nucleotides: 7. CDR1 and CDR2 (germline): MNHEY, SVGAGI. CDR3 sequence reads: CASSNRGPSSGNTIYF. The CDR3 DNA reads TGTGCCAGCAGTAACAGGGGACCCAGCTCTGGAAACACCATATATTTT.

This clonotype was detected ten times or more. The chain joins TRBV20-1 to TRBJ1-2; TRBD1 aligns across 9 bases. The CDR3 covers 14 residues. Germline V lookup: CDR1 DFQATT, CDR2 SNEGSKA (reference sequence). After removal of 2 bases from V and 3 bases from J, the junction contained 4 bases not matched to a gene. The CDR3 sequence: CSARYRGRDYGYTF. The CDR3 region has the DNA TGCAGTGCTAGATACAGGGGGCGCGACTATGGCTACACCTTC.

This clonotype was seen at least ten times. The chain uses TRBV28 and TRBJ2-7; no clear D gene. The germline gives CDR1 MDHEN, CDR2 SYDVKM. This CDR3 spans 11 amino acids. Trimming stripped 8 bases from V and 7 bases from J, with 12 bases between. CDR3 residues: CASQMTGEQYF. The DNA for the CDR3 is TGTGCCAGCCAAATGACCGGGGAGCAGTACTTC.

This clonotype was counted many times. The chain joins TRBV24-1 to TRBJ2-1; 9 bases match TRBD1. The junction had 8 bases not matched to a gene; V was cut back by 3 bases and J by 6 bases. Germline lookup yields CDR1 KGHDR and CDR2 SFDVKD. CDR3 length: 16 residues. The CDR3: CATSDAGQGRVNEQFF. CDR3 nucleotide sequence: TGTGCCACCAGTGATGCGGGACAGGGACGAGTCAATGAGCAGTTCTTC.

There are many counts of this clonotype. CDR3 DNA: TGCAGTGCTAGGCCCAGGACCGCGAACACTGAAGCTTTCTTT. This sequence encodes CSARPRTANTEAFF. The gene calls are TRBV20-1 and TRBJ1-1; no clear D. The CDR3 is made up of 14 amino acids. Germline V gene data show CDR1 as DFQATT and CDR2 as SNEGSKA (reference sequence). V gave up 3 bases and J gave up 1 base, with 12 bases separating them.

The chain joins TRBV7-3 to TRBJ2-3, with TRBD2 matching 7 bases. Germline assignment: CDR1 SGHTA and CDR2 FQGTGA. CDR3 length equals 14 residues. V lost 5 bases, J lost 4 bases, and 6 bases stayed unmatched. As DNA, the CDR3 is TGTGCCAGCAGCCGGGCCCTAGCGGCAGATACGCAGTATTTT. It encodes CASSRALAADTQYF.

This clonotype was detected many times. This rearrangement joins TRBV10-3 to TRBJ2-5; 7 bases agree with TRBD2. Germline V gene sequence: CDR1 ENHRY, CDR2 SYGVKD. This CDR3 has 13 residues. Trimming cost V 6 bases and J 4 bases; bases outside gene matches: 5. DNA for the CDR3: TGTGCCATCAGGCAGGGCGGGGGAGAGACCCAGTACTTC. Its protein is CAIRQGGGETQYF.

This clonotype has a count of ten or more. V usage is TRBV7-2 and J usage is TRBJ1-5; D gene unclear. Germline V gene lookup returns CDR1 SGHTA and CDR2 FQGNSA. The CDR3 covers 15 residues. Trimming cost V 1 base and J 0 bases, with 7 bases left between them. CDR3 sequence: CASSLVANSNQPQHF. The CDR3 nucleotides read TGTGCCAGCAGCTTAGTGGCGAATAGCAATCAGCCCCAGCATTTT.

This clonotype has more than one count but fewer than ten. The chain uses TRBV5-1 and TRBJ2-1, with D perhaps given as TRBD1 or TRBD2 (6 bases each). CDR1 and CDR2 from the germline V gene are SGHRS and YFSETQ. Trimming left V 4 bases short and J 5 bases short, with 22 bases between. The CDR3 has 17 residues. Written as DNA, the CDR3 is TGCGCCAGCAGCCCTACAGGGCGGGGAGACAAAGACAATGAGCAGTTCTTC. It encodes CASSPTGRGDKDNEQFF.

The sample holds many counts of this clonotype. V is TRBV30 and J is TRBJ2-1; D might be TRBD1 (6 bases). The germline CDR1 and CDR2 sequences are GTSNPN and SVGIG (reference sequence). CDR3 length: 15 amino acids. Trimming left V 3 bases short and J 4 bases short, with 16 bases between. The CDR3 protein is CAWSQHRATYNEQFF. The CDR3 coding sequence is TGTGCCTGGAGCCAGCACAGGGCGACGTACAATGAGCAGTTCTTC. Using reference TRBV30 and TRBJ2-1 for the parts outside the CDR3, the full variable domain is SQTIHQWPATLVQPVGSPLSLECTVEGTSNPNLYWYRQAAGRGLQLLFYSVGIGQISSEVPQNLSASRPQDRQFILSSKKLLLSDSGFYLCAWSQHRATYNEQFFGPGTRLTVL.

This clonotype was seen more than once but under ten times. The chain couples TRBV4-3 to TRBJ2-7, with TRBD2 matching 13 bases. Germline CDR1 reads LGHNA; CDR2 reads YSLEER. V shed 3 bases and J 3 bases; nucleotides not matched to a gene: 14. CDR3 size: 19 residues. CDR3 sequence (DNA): TGCGCCAGCAGCCATGTGAGACTAGCGGGGGGAATTAAGTTCTACGAGCAGTACTTC. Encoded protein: CASSHVRLAGGIKFYEQYF.

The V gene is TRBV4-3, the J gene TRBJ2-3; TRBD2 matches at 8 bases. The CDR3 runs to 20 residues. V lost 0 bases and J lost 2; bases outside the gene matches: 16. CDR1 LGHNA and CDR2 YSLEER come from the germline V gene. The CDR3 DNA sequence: TGCGCCAGCAGCCAAGATTCACTAGCGGAGACGTACCACCCCACAGATACGCAGTATTTT. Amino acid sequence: CASSQDSLAETYHPTDTQYF.

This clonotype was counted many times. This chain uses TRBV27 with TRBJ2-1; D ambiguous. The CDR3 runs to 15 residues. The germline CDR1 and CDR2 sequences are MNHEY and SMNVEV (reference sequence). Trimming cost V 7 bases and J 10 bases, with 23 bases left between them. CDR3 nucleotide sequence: TGTGCCAGCAAATCGGGCGCCGGTCCCCCGAGGGAGCAGTTCTTC. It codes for CASKSGAGPPREQFF.

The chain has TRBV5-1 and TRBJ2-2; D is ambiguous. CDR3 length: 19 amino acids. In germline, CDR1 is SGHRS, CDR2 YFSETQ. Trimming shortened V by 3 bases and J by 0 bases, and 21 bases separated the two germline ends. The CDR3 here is CASSSRRLGRASNTGELFF. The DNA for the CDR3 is TGCGCCAGCAGCTCCCGCAGGCTAGGACGGGCCTCGAACACCGGGGAGCTGTTTTTT.

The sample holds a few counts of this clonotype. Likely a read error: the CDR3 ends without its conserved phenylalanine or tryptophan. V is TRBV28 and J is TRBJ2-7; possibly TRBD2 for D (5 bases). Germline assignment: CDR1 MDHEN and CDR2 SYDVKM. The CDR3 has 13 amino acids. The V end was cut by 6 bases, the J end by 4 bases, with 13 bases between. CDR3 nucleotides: TGTGCCAGCAGAACTAGTGTATCGTACGAGCAGTACCTC. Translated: CASRTSVSYEQYL.

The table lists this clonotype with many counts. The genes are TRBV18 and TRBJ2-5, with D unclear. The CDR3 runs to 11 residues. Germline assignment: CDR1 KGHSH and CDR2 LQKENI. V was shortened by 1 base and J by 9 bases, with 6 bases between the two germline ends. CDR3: CASSPLEAQYF. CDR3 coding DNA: TGTGCCAGCTCACCACTCGAGGCCCAGTACTTC.